One and the same sample provided the 10 T cell receptor beta chains below, sequenced in a study of technical replicates of blood from several donors (dated by TCRdb to 2016 to 2017). The protocol used for the library was the immunoSEQ multiplex PCR assay. TCRdb took over this immuneACCESS table, retaining in-frame rearrangements with V and J assigned. Such tables are incomplete; in checked studies, under half of the missing clones stem from an unresolved V gene, and the remainder is unexplained. Within this sample are roughly 69,000 clones, with around nine tenths of them counted one time only. In total, the top ten clones hold 5% to 6.5% of the sample. The source material was PBMCs. All receptors come from a human donor in good health. Some clones in this sample may be carry-over from other donors' samples.

The V gene is TRBV7-2, the J gene TRBJ1-5; perhaps TRBD1 as D (6 bases). V dropped 5 bases and J dropped 4 bases, with 9 bases sitting between them. The CDR3 sequence is 13 residues long. Looked up from germline, CDR1 is SGHTA and CDR2 is FQGNSA. The CDR3 DNA reads as TGTGCCAGCAGCCGGACAGTTAATCAGCCCCAGCATTTT. It encodes CASSRTVNQPQHF.

This sequence joins TRBV5-4 and TRBJ1-2; 10 bases are shared with TRBD1. The CDR3 sequence is 16 residues long. CDR1 is SGHNT and CDR2 is YYREEE in the germline V gene (reference sequence). With 3 bases clipped from V and 2 bases from J, the junction kept 7 bases outside the gene matches. CDR3 DNA: TGTGCCAGCAGCTCGCCGGGACAGGGGTGGAACTATGGCTACACCTTC. This encodes CASSSPGQGWNYGYTF. The variable domain in full, completed from reference TRBV5-4 and TRBJ1-2, reads ETGVTQSPTHLIKTRGQQVTLRCSSQSGHNTVSWYQQALGQGPQFIFQYYREEENGRGNFPPRFSGLQFPNYSSELNVNALELDDSALYLCASSSPGQGWNYGYTFGSGTRLTVV.

The genes are TRBV2 and TRBJ2-7; no clear D gene. CDR1 and CDR2 (germline): SNHLY, FYNNEI. Trimming removed 6 bases at V and 2 bases at J, with 5 bases between. The CDR3 is 11 residues long. CDR3 loop: CASSAAYEQYF. CDR3 nucleotides: TGTGCCAGCAGCGCGGCCTACGAGCAGTACTTC.

V usage is TRBV25-1 and J usage is TRBJ2-3, with D hard to call. Trimming pared 4 bases from V and 6 bases from J, leaving 8 bases between. The CDR3 has 12 amino acids. Germline V lookup: CDR1 MGHDK, CDR2 SYGVNS. This CDR3 reads CASSAHEDTQYF. The CDR3 DNA reads as TGTGCCAGCAGTGCTCACGAGGATACGCAGTATTTT.

In this sample, this clone turned up a few times. The rearrangement joins TRBV18 to TRBJ2-7; TRBD2 matches 7 bases. Per germline, CDR1 KGHSH and CDR2 LQKENI. The length of the CDR3 is 14 residues. Trimming removed 3 bases from V and 0 bases from J; junction bases left unmatched: 2. The CDR3 DNA is TGTGCCAGCTCACCTGGGACTACCTCCTACGAGCAGTACTTC. It encodes CASSPGTTSYEQYF.

This rearrangement joins TRBV6-5 to TRBJ1-6; D not certain. Germline V gene data show CDR1 as MNHEY and CDR2 as SVGAGI. The CDR3 totals 14 residues. Deletions cut 0 bases from V and 7 bases from J, with 7 bases between. CDR3 nucleotides: TGTGCCAGCAGTTACTCGAATCGGAATTCACCCCTCCACTTT. Amino acids: CASSYSNRNSPLHF.

The gene calls are TRBV19 and TRBJ1-1; D gene unclear. The germline V and J ends were trimmed by 1 base and 1 base, with 13 bases remaining between them. CDR1 and CDR2 (germline): LNHDA, SQIVND (reference sequence). This CDR3 is 16 amino acids long. CDR3: CASSIGPTRENTEAFF. The CDR3 coding sequence is TGTGCCAGTAGTATAGGTCCAACTAGGGAGAACACTGAAGCTTTCTTT.

This chain uses TRBV4-3 with TRBJ2-1, with TRBD2 identical over 11 bases. This CDR3 contains 17 residues. V lost 0 bases to trimming and J lost 4 bases; unmatched junction nucleotides: 5. Germline CDR1 reads LGHNA; CDR2 reads YSLEER. The CDR3 loop is CASSQETGTSGYNEQFF. The CDR3 DNA follows: TGCGCCAGCAGCCAAGAGACCGGGACTAGCGGATACAATGAGCAGTTCTTC.

The V call is TRBV2, the J call TRBJ1-5; D is ambiguous. The CDR3 is 14 residues long. Germline V gene lookup returns CDR1 SNHLY and CDR2 FYNNEI. V lost 3 bases to trimming and J lost 2 bases, with 8 bases between them. The CDR3 here is CASSDTYGNQPQHF. CDR3 bases: TGTGCCAGCAGTGACACCTATGGCAATCAGCCCCAGCATTTT.

The chain uses TRBV5-1 and TRBJ2-1; TRBD1 matches at 8 bases. Germline assignment: CDR1 SGHRS and CDR2 YFSETQ. The ends lost 4 bases at V and 4 bases at J; junction bases unmatched: 7. CDR3 length: 15 residues. The DNA for the CDR3 is TGCGCCAGCAGCCTTGGACAGGGAGTATACAATGAGCAGTTCTTC. Translated, it gives CASSLGQGVYNEQFF.